The rows below give T cell receptor beta chains drawn from one sample of a study of blood T cell repertoires in COVID-19. Repertoires were generated with immunoSEQ multiplex PCR, while TCRdb's copy carries only in-frame clones and drops some. The data contain about 81,000 clones, 91% of them singletons. The material sequenced was peripheral blood. Receptors were obtained from a woman aged 45-65 years in a cohort sampled during active COVID-19. The CDR3 runs from the conserved cysteine through the conserved F or W. The order of the fields is CDR3 protein, CDR3 DNA, V gene, D gene, J gene, clone size. The D gene is left open where the match is weak. Clone size is shown for a subset of rows, as once, few, many or a class of expanded clone.

CDR3: CASSKQGNDQPQHF
DNA: TGTGCCAGCAGTAAACAGGGAAACGATCAGCCCCAGCATTTT
V: TRBV6-5
D: .
J: TRBJ1-5
size: .

CDR3: CASSLPAGPNTEAFF
DNA: TGCGCCAGCAGCTTGCCAGCTGGGCCGAACACTGAAGCTTTCTTT
V: TRBV5-1
D: .
J: TRBJ1-1
size: .

CDR3: CASSLEPASGRAEVQFF
DNA: TGTGCCAGCAGCTTAGAACCCGCTAGCGGGAGGGCCGAGGTGCAGTTCTTC
V: TRBV11-2
D: TRBD2
J: TRBJ2-1
size: .

CDR3: CASSIGRDRGDGETQYF
DNA: TGTGCCAGTAGTATTGGACGGGACAGGGGGGACGGAGAGACGCAGTATTTT
V: TRBV19
D: TRBD1
J: TRBJ2-3
size: once

CDR3: CASSEYLNTIYF
DNA: TGTGCCAGCAGTGAATATCTGAACACCATATATTTT
V: TRBV6-1
D: .
J: TRBJ1-3
size: once

CDR3: CASRRVEYEQYF
DNA: TGTGCCAGCAGGAGGGTGGAGTACGAGCAGTACTTC
V: TRBV2
D: .
J: TRBJ2-7
size: .

CDR3: CASSVGEGGLHTEAFF
DNA: TGTGCCAGCAGCGTAGGAGAGGGAGGGTTGCACACTGAAGCTTTCTTT
V: TRBV9
D: .
J: TRBJ1-1
size: .

CDR3: CASRGTGVDEQFF
DNA: TGTGCCAGCAGGGGAACGGGGGTAGATGAGCAGTTCTTC
V: TRBV2
D: .
J: TRBJ2-1
size: .

CDR3: CASSGLAVYEQYF
DNA: TGTGCCAGCAGTGGACTAGCCGTATACGAGCAGTACTTC
V: TRBV28
D: TRBD2
J: TRBJ2-7
size: .

CDR3: CASSPRDFTYGYTF
DNA: TGTGCCAGCTCACCTCGGGACTTCACCTATGGCTACACCTTC
V: TRBV18
D: .
J: TRBJ1-2
size: .

CDR3: CASSPPPGTGAYEQYF
DNA: TGCGCCAGCAGCCCTCCTCCCGGGACAGGGGCCTACGAGCAGTACTTC
V: TRBV5-1
D: TRBD1
J: TRBJ2-7
size: .

CDR3: CASSYARLGEGYEQYF
DNA: TGTGCCAGCAGTTACGCACGCTTAGGCGAGGGCTACGAGCAGTACTTC
V: TRBV6-6
D: .
J: TRBJ2-7
size: .

CDR3: CASSFHGGTGPTGELFF
DNA: TGTGCCAGCAGTTTCCACGGGGGGACAGGACCCACCGGGGAGCTGTTTTTT
V: TRBV27
D: .
J: TRBJ2-2
size: .

CDR3: CASSEQGQRVNQPQHF
DNA: TGTGCCAGCAGTGAACAAGGGCAGAGGGTGAATCAGCCCCAGCATTTT
V: TRBV2
D: .
J: TRBJ1-5
size: .